A single sample is the source of the 6 T cell receptor beta chains below, sequenced in a study of T cells in women clearing cervical HPV infection. The table came from immunoSEQ multiplex PCR; TCRdb's copy has only in-frame clones and leaves some out. The sample table sets out roughly 40,000 clones. Sequenced sample: blood buffy coat. All receptors come from a woman aged 18-70 years with a cervical HPV16 infection that either progressed to CIN3+ or cleared (not recorded which).

Note on this clone: The read terminates 3 residues before the CDR3 end, so the remaining end is supplied by the germline J gene. The chain joins TRBV7-9 to TRBJ2-4, with D hard to call. With 1 base removed from V and 7 bases from J, the gap between germline ends came to 14 bases. Per germline, CDR1 SEHNR and CDR2 FQNEAQ (reference sequence). The CDR3 is made up of 15 amino acids. The CDR3 bases that were read are TGTGCCAGCAGCTTAGGATTCCTAGAAGGCAACATT. It specifies CASSLGFLEGNI. The full-length CDR3 reads as CASSLGFLEGNIQYF.

To note about this clone: With the read ending 3 residues before the CDR3 end, the germline J gene is used to fill in that end. The V and J genes are TRBV14 and TRBJ2-3; D tentatively reads TRBD1 or TRBD2 (7 bases each). CDR1 and CDR2 (germline): SGHDN, FVKESK. The CDR3 consists of 13 residues. The chain's CDR3 is CASRTTGRETQYF. The sequenced CDR3 bases are TGTGCCAGCAGGACGACAGGGAGGGAGACG.

With respect to this clone: The CDR3 end falls 3 residues outside the read, so it is completed with the germline J gene. J is TRBJ2-7 and V is TRBV7-2; weak D call: TRBD2 (6 bases). The V end was cut by 2 bases, the J end by 3 bases, with 8 bases between. Germline V lookup: CDR1 SGHTA, CDR2 FQGNSA. This CDR3 has 13 amino acids. CDR3 protein: CASSLKAGYEQYF. Incomplete CDR3 DNA: TGTGCCAGCAGCTTAAAAGCGGGCTACGAG.

Remarks on this clone: The read finishes 3 residues shy of the CDR3 end, and the germline J gene is used to complete it. This chain uses TRBV19 with TRBJ2-3, with TRBD2 identical over 8 bases. CDR3 length equals 15 residues. Germline V gene sequence: CDR1 LNHDA, CDR2 SQIVND (reference sequence). The CDR3 is CASSIVAGRRKTQYF. The sequenced part of the CDR3 DNA is TGTGCCAGTAGTATAGTAGCGGGGAGGAGAAAGACG.

As for this clone: The read falls 3 residues short of the CDR3 end, and the missing part is taken from the germline J gene. The chain uses TRBV11-2 and TRBJ2-7; D not resolved. CDR3 length: 13 residues. The ends were cut back, 5 bases at V and 4 bases at J, with 12 bases in the middle. Germline V lookup: CDR1 SGHAT, CDR2 FQNNGV. The CDR3 is CASSPWAYYEQYF. Partial CDR3 DNA: TGTGCCAGCAGCCCCTGGGCCTATTACGAG. The variable domain in full, completed from reference TRBV11-2 and TRBJ2-7, reads EAGVAQSPRYKIIEKRQSVAFWCNPISGHATLYWYQQILGQGPKLLIQFQNNGVVDDSQLPKDRFSAERLKGVDSTLKIQPAKLEDSAVYLCASSPWAYYEQYFGPGTRLTVT.

To note about this clone: The read stops 3 residues short of the end of the CDR3; the missing end is completed from the germline J gene. This chain connects TRBV20-1 to TRBJ2-3; 10 nucleotides match TRBD1. Germline lookup yields CDR1 DFQATT and CDR2 SNEGSKA (reference sequence). The CDR3 consists of 14 residues. V lost 7 bases to trimming and J lost 4 bases; unmatched junction nucleotides: 8. Incomplete CDR3 DNA: TGCAGTGTCACGGGGACAGGGGACGCAGATACG. It yields the protein CSVTGTGDADT. From start to end, the CDR3 is CSVTGTGDADTQYF.